This TCR beta chain came from a study of blood T cell repertoires in COVID-19. In the study overall: Donors in the United States, Italy and Spain gave samples during acute or convalescent COVID-19. T cells, B-cell-depleted T cells, or PBMCs provided the cDNA or gDNA that served as material.

Trimming removed 5 bases from V and 5 bases from J; junction bases left unmatched: 14. This CDR3 contains 17 residues. Germline V gene sequence: CDR1 SGHTA, CDR2 FQGNSA. TCRdb keeps only in-frame clones here, not all; method: immunoSEQ multiplex PCR. The table has under 200,000 clones, roughly nine tenths seen once. The clonotype was recovered from a woman in her 70s with acute or convalescent COVID-19. The chain is built from TRBV7-2 and TRBJ2-2; 7 positions match TRBD2. The sample was peripheral blood. The CDR3 protein is CASSALPLAAKTGELFF. The DNA for the CDR3 is TGTGCCAGCAGCGCGCTCCCCCTAGCGGCCAAAACCGGGGAGCTGTTTTTT.